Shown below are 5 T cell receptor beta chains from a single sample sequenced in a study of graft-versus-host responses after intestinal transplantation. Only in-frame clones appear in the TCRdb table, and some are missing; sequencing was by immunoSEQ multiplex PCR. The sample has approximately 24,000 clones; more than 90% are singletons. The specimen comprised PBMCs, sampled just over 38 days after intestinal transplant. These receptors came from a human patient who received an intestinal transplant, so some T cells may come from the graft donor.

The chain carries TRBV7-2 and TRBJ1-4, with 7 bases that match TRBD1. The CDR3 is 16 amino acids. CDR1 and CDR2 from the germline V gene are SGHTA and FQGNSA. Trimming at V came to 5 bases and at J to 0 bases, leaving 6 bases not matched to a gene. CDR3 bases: TGTGCCAGCAGCCCGGGACAGATTGCAACTAATGAAAAACTGTTTTTT. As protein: CASSPGQIATNEKLFF. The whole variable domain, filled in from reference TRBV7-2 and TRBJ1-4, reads GAGVSQSPSNKVTEKGKDVELRCDPISGHTALYWYRQSLGQGLEFLIYFQGNSAPDKSGLPSDRFSAERTGGSVSTLTIQRTQQEDSAVYLCASSPGQIATNEKLFFGSGTQLSVL.

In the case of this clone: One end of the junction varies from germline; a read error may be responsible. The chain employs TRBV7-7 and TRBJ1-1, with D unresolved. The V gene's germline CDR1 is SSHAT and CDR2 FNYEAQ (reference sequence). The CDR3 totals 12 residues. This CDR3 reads CASSLNDTEAFF. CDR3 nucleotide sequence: TGTGCTAGCAGCTTAAACGACACTGAAGCTTTCTTT.

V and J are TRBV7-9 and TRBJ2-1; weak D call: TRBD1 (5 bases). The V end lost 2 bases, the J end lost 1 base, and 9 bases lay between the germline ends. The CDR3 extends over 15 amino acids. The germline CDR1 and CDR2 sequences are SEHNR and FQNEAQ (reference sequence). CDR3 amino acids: CASSLSQGSYNEQFF. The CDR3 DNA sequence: TGTGCCAGCAGCTTATCGCAGGGTTCCTACAATGAGCAGTTCTTC.

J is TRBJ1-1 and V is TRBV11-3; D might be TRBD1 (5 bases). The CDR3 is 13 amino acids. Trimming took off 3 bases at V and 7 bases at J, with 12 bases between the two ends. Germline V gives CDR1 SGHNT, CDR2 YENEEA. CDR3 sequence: CASSFGAGDEAFF. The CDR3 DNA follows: TGTGCCAGCAGCTTTGGGGCGGGGGATGAAGCTTTCTTT.

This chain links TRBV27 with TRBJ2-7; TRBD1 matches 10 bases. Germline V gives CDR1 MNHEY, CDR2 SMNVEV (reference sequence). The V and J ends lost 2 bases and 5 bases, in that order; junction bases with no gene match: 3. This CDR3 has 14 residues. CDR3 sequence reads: CASSLGGTGDEQYF. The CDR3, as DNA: TGTGCCAGCAGTTTAGGGGGGACAGGGGACGAGCAGTACTTC.